This TCR beta chain was captured by sequencing in a study of T cell responses to AZD1222 COVID-19 vaccine (dated by TCRdb to about 2021). For the wider study: AZD1222 recipients with second doses at about 4 weeks or about 12 weeks were pooled, because spike-specific TCR depth and breadth did not differ between schedules. Trial participants were enrolled by age into 18-55, 56-69 and 70-plus year subgroups, with around 150, 28 and 57 TCR-sequenced participants respectively. A total of about 240 trial participants underwent TCR sequencing, of whom 200 to 220 received two doses of AZD1222 and about 25 received two doses of the MenACWY control vaccine. Here is what the overall study found, with its caveats: In the small 56-69-year group, the increase in depth fell short of significance, most likely because of low power. Nearly half of unique spike-specific TCRs reportedly recognized epitopes outside regions mutated in the B.1.351 and B.1.1.7 variants. Because no samples from the day 14 peak response were available, repertoires could be characterized only after the peak T cell response. Participants were mostly white British, with more females than males. The authors suggested clonal diversity may have been underestimated. Vaccine-associated CD4 TCRs spanned the whole spike protein, with dominant responses in regions 160-218 and 743-854. After two AZD1222 doses, both the breadth and the depth of spike-specific TCRs were significantly higher than at day 0 and than in MenACWY recipients. Conclusions about previously exposed vaccinees are limited because only a handful of AZD1222 recipients were SARS-CoV-2 seropositive at baseline.

The CDR3 regions of human TCRbeta chains were subjected to immunosequencing. The original methods were these. TCRs in the repertoires were matched against a reference library of SARS-CoV-2-specific TCRs that had been generated with the MIRA antigen-specificity platform. Breadth was defined as the fraction of unique TCRs that were SARS-CoV-2-associated, and depth was defined as the fraction of total T cells that were SARS-CoV-2-associated. Using the MIRA data, each spike-specific TCR was mapped to the spike region that the TCR reacts to and placed in a CD4 or CD8 class. Log10-transformed breadth and depth values were compared by one-way ANOVA with Sidak's multiple comparisons tests. This immuneACCESS table, as held by TCRdb, lists in-frame sequences with V and J called but not all clones. Of the missing ones, under half trace to an unresolved V gene in checked studies; the others have no known cause. V and J calls and clone size are copied from that table; D and trimming were computed from the DNA. The sample yields approximately 85,000 clones; roughly 90% were counted once. The top ten hold approximately 7% of the sample.

The time point label here, explained by the study, means: baseline before first vaccination. Vaccinee samples came from UK trials COV001 and COV002, including a single-blind randomized controlled phase 2/3 trial of AZD1222 (ChAdOx1 nCoV-19) in healthy adults. Trial participant PBMC samples were collected at day 0 and day 28 after the second dose for TCRbeta chain sequencing. Unmatched junction bases come to 1, with V trimmed by 8 bases and J by 9 bases. The CDR3 spans 10 residues, from the cysteine through the phenylalanine. This entry keeps only the CDR3 DNA: 30 bases, framed from base 1. The germline V gene yields SNHLY for CDR1 and FYNNEI for CDR2. Comment on this clone: There is no known antigen for this receptor. The record has no base qualities; no much larger clone is one base away.

The sample was peripheral blood, taken on day 0 of AZD1222 vaccination. The receptor chain draws on TRBV2 and TRBJ2-3; 8 central bases correspond to TRBD2. This receptor was taken from an adult in good health. The CDR3 amino acid sequence is: CASRTSTQYF. The DNA sequence is TGTGCCAGCCGGACTAGCACGCAGTATTTT. When the CDR3 is completed using the reference TRBV2 and TRBJ2-3 genes on either side, the full variable domain is EPEVTQTPSHQVTQMGQEVILRCVPISNHLYFYWYRQILGQKVEFLVSFYNNEISEKSEIFDDQFSVERPDGSNFTLKIRSTKLEDSAMYFCASRTSTQYFGPGTRLTVL.